This T cell receptor (beta chain) was captured by sequencing in a study of cytomegalovirus exposure and HLA in healthy donors. General study results and limits: Earlier analysis found most TCR beta V segments productive about 87% or about 30% of the time.

V dropped 4 bases and J dropped 4; count of bases not matched to a gene: 9. Germline values: CDR1 MGHRA, CDR2 YSYEKL. The CDR3 consists of 15 residues. This clone was counted a few times. Antigen specificity is unknown. PCR used 60 Vbeta primers and 13 Jbeta primers. Some clones are missing from TCRdb's copy, which holds only in-frame ones; the method was immunoSEQ multiplex PCR. The repertoire holds some 40,000 clones, more than 50% seen once, with 6.2% in the top ten. The V call is TRBV4-1, the J call TRBJ1-2, with 7 bases matching TRBD1. The specimen sequenced was PBMCs. The sequence was obtained from a middle-aged woman in good health and CMV-seropositive. In DNA, the CDR3 is TGCGCCAGCAGCCCGAGACAGGGTATGGTCTATGGCTACACCTTC. Protein: CASSPRQGMVYGYTF.